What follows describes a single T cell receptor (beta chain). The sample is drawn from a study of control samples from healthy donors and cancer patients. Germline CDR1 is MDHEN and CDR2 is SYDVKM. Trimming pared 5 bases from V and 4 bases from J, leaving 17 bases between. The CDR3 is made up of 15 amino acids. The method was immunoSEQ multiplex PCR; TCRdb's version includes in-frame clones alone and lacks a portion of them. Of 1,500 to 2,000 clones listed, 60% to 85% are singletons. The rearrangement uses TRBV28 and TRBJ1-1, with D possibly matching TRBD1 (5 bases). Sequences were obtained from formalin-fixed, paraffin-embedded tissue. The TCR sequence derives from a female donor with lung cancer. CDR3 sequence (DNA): TGTGCCAGCAGTCCCCGGGGGGGGTGGGGCACTGAAGCTTTCTTT. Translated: CASSPRGGWGTEAFF.